This T cell receptor beta chain derives from a study of blood T cell repertoires in COVID-19. The protocol was immunoSEQ multiplex PCR, while the TCRdb copy is restricted to in-frame clones and leaves out a portion. The table includes about 210,000 clones, around four fifths detected once. Trimming removed 7 bases at V and 3 bases at J, with 15 bases between. The CDR3 contains 14 residues. Germline V gene sequence: CDR1 GTSNPN, CDR2 SVGIG (reference sequence). This chain connects TRBV30 to TRBJ2-2; maybe TRBD2 (5 bases). Material: peripheral blood. The clonotype was recovered from a woman aged 40 to 55 with active or convalescent COVID-19. DNA of the CDR3: TGTGCCTCGACTATCCCCATGGACACCGGGGAGCTGTTTTTT. This codes for CASTIPMDTGELFF.